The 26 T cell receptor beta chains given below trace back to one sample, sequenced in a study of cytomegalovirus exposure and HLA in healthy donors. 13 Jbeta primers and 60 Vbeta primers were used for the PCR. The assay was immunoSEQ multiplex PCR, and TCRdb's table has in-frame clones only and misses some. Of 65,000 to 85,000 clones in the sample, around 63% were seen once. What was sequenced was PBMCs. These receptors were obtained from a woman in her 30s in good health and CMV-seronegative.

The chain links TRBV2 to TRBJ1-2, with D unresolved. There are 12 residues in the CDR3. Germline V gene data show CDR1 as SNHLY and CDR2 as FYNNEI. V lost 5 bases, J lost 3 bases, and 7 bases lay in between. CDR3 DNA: TGTGCCAGCAGTCCCCGGGACTATGGCTACACCTTC. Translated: CASSPRDYGYTF.

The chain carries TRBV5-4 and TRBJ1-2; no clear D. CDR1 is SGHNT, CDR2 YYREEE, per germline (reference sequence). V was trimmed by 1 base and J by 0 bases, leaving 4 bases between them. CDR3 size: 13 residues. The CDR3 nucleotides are TGTGCCAGCAGCTTGACATCTAACTATGGCTACACCTTC. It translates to CASSLTSNYGYTF.

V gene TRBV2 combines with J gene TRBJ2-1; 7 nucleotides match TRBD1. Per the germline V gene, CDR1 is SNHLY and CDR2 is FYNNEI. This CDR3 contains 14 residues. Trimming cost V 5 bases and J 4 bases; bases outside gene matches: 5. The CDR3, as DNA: TGTGCCAGCAGTCCACGGACAGGATACAATGAGCAGTTCTTC. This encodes CASSPRTGYNEQFF.

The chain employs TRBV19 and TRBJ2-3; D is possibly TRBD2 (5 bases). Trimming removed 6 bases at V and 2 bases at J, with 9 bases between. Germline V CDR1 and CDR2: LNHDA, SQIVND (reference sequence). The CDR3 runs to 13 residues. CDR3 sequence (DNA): TGTGCCAGTAGCGAGGGCACCACAGATACGCAGTATTTT. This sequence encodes CASSEGTTDTQYF. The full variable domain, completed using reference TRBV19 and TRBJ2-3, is DGGITQSPKYLFRKEGQNVTLSCEQNLNHDAMYWYRQDPGQGLRLIYYSQIVNDFQKGDIAEGYSVSREKKESFPLTVTSAQKNPTAFYLCASSEGTTDTQYFGPGTRLTVL.

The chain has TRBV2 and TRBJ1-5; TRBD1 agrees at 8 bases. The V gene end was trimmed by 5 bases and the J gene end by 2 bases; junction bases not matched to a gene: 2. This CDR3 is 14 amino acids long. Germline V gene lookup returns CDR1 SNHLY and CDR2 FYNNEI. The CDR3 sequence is CASSTDRGNQPQHF. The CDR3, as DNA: TGTGCCAGCAGTACGGACAGGGGCAATCAGCCCCAGCATTTT. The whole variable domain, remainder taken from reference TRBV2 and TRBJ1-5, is EPEVTQTPSHQVTQMGQEVILRCVPISNHLYFYWYRQILGQKVEFLVSFYNNEISEKSEIFDDQFSVERPDGSNFTLKIRSTKLEDSAMYFCASSTDRGNQPQHFGDGTRLSIL.

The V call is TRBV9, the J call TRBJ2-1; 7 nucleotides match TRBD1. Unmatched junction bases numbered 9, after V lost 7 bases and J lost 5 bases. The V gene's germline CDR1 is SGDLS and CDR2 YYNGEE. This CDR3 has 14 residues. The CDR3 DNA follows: TGTGCCAGCGGCACCAACAGGGGAGACAATGAGCAGTTCTTC. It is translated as CASGTNRGDNEQFF.

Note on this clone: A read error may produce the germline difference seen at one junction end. The DNA of the CDR3 is TGTGCCATCAGTGGAAGCATGGCAGGGGTCCAAGAGACCCAGTACTTC. Its protein product is CAISGSMAGVQETQYF. This chain links TRBV6-1 with TRBJ2-5, with D perhaps TRBD1 (6 bases). Germline V gives CDR1 MNHNS, CDR2 SASEGT. The CDR3 runs to 16 residues.

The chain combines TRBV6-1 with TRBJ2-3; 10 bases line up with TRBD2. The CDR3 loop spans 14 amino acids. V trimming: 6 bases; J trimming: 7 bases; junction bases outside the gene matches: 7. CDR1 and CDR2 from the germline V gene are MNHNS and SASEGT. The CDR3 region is CASRGERGGHTQYF. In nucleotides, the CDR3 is TGTGCCAGCAGGGGGGAGCGGGGGGGTCATACGCAGTATTTT.

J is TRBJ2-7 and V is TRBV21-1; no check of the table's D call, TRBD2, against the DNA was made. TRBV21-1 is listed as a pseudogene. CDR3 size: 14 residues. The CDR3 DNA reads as TGTGCCAGCAGCGCCTCTCCCGGGTCTGACGAGCAGTACTTC. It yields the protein CASSASPGSDEQYF.

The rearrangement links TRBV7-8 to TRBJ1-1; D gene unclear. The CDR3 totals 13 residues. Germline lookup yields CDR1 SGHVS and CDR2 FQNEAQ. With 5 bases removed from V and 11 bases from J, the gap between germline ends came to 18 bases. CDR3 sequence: CASSPRRGGEAFF. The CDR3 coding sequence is TGTGCCAGCAGCCCCCGGCGGGGAGGTGAGGCTTTCTTT.

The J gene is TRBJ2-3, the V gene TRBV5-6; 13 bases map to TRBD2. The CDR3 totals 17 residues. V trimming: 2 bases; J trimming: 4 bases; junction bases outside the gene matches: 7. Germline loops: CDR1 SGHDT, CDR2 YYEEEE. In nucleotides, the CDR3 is TGTGCCAGCAGCTTAGACCGGACTAGCGGGGGCCCAGATACGCAGTATTTT. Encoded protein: CASSLDRTSGGPDTQYF.

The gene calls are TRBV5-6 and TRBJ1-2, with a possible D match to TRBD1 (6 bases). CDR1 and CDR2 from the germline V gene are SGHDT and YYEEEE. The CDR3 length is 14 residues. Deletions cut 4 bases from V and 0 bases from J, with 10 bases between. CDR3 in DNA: TGTGCCAGCAGCCTGGACAGAACTAACTATGGCTACACCTTC. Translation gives CASSLDRTNYGYTF.

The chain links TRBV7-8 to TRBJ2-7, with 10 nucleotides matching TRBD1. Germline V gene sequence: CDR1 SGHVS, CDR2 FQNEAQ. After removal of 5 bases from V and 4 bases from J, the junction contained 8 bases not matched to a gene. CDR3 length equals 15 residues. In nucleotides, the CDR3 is TGTGCCAGCAGCGGGGATGGACAGGGGGGATACGAGCAGTACTTC. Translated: CASSGDGQGGYEQYF.

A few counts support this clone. The CDR3 is CASSPGQAEAFF. CDR3 coding DNA: TGTGCCAGCTCACCGGGACAGGCTGAAGCTTTCTTT. The chain uses TRBV18 and TRBJ1-1, with TRBD1 identical over 8 bases. The CDR3 contains 12 residues. V dropped 3 bases and J dropped 6; count of bases not matched to a gene: 0. Germline loops: CDR1 KGHSH, CDR2 LQKENI. The full variable domain, in which reference TRBV18 and TRBJ1-1 provide the parts outside the CDR3, is NAGVMQNPRHLVRRRGQEARLRCSPMKGHSHVYWYRQLPEEGLKFMVYLQKENIIDESGMPKERFSAEFPKEGPSILRIQQVVRGDSAAYFCASSPGQAEAFFGQGTRLTVV.

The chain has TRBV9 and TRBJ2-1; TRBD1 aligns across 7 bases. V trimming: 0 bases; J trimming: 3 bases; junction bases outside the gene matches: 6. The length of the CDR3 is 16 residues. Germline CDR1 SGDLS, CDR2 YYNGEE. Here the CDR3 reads CASSVAPTGDYNEQFF. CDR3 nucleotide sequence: TGTGCCAGCAGCGTAGCTCCCACAGGGGACTACAATGAGCAGTTCTTC.

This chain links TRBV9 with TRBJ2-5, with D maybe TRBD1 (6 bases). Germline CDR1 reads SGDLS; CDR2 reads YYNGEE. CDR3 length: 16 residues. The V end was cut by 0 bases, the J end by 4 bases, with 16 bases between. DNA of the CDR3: TGTGCCAGCAGCGTAGGGGGGCAGGATGACTTAGAGACCCAGTACTTC. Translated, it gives CASSVGGQDDLETQYF.

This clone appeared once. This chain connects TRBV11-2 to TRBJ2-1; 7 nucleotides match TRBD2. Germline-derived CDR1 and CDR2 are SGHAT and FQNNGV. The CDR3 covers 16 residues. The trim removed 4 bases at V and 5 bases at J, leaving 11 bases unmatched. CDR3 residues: CASSWDLGGGNNEQFF. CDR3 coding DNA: TGTGCCAGCAGCTGGGATCTTGGCGGGGGTAACAATGAGCAGTTCTTC. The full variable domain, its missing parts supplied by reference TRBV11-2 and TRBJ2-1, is EAGVAQSPRYKIIEKRQSVAFWCNPISGHATLYWYQQILGQGPKLLIQFQNNGVVDDSQLPKDRFSAERLKGVDSTLKIQPAKLEDSAVYLCASSWDLGGGNNEQFFGPGTRLTVL.

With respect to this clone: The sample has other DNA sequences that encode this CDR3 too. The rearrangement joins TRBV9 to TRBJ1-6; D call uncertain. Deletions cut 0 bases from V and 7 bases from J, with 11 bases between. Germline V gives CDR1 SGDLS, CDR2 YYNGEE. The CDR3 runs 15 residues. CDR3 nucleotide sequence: TGTGCCAGCAGCGTAGGCAGCTCGCGGAATTCACCCCTCCACTTT. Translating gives CASSVGSSRNSPLHF.

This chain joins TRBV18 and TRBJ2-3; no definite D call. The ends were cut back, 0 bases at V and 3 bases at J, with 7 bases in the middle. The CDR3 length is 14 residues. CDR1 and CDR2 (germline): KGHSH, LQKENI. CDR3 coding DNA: TGTGCCAGCTCACCACCGGGCCCGACAGATACGCAGTATTTT. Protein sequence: CASSPPGPTDTQYF.

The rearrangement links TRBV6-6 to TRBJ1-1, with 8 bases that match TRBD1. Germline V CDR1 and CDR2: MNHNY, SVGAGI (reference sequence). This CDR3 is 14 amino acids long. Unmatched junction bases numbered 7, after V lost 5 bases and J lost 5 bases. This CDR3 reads CASSQQRTGTEAFF. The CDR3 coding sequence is TGTGCCAGCAGTCAACAACGGACAGGGACTGAAGCTTTCTTT.

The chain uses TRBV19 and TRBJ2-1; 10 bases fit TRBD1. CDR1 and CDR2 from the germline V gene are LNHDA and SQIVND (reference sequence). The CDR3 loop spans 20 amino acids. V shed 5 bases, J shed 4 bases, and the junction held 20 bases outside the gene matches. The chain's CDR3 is CASSPRDRGFMGRLYNEQFF. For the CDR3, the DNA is TGTGCCAGTAGTCCCCGGGACAGGGGCTTTATGGGGCGACTTTACAATGAGCAGTTCTTC.

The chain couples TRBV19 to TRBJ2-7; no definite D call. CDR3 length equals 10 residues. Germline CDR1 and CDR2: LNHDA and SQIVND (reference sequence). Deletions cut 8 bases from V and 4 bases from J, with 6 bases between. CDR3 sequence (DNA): TGTGCCAGTGGTACATACGAGCAGTACTTC. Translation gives CASGTYEQYF.

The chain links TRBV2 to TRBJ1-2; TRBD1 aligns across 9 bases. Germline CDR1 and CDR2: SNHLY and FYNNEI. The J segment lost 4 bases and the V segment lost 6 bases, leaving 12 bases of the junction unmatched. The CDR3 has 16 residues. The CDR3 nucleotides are TGTGCCAGCAGCGACACAGGGGGCGCGGGGATCTATGGCTACACCTTC. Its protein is CASSDTGGAGIYGYTF.

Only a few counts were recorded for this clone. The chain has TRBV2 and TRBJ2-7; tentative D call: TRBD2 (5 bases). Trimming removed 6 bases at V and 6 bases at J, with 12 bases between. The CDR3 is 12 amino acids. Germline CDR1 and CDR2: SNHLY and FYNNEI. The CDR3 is CASSLPEGEQYF. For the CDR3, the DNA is TGTGCCAGCAGCTTACCAGAGGGCGAGCAGTACTTC.

CDR3 bases: TGCGCCAGCAGGCGGGGGACTCAAGAGACCCAGTACTTC. Translated, it gives CASRRGTQETQYF. The chain carries TRBV4-1 and TRBJ2-5; TRBD2 aligns across 7 bases. Germline V CDR1 and CDR2: MGHRA, YSYEKL. CDR3 length: 13 amino acids. V lost 6 bases and J lost 2; bases outside the gene matches: 3.

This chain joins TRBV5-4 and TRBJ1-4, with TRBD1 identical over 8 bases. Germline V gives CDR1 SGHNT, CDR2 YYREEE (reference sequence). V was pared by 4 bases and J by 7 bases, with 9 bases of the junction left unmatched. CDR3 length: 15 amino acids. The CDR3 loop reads CASSVLQGGGEKLFF. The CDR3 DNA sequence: TGTGCCAGCAGCGTCCTACAGGGGGGGGGTGAAAAACTGTTTTTT. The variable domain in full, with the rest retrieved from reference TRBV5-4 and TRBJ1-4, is ETGVTQSPTHLIKTRGQQVTLRCSSQSGHNTVSWYQQALGQGPQFIFQYYREEENGRGNFPPRFSGLQFPNYSSELNVNALELDDSALYLCASSVLQGGGEKLFFGSGTQLSVL.